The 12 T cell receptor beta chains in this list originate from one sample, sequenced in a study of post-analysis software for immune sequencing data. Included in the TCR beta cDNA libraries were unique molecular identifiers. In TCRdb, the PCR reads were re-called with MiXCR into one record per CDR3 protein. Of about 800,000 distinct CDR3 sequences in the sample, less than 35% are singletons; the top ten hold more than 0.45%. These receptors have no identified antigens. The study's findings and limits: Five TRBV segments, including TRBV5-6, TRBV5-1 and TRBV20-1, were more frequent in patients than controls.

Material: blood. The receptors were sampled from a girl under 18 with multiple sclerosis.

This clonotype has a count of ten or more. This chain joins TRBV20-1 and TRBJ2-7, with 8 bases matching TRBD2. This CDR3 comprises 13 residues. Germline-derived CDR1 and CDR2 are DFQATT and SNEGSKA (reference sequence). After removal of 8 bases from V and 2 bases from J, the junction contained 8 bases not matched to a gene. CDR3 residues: CSTTTSAAYEQYF. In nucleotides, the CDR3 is TGCAGTACGACGACTAGCGCAGCCTACGAGCAGTACTTC.

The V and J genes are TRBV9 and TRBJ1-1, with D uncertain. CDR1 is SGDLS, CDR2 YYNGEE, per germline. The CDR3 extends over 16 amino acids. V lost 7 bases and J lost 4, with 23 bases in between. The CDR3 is CASARAGRTVITEAFF. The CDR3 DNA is TGTGCCAGCGCCCGGGCGGGAAGGACGGTGATCACTGAAGCTTTCTTT.

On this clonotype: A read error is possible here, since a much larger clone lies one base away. CDR3 sequence: CAGSQGLGPDEQFF. The CDR3 region has the DNA TGCGCCGGCAGCCAAGGATTAGGCCCGGATGAGCAGTTCTTC. The chain employs TRBV4-1 and TRBJ2-1; D remains unclear. The CDR3 covers 14 residues. Germline V CDR1 and CDR2: MGHRA, YSYEKL.

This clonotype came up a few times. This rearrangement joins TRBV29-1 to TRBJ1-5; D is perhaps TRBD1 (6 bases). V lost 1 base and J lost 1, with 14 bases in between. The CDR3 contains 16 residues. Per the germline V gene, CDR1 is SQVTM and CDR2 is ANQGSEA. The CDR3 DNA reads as TGCAGCGTTGAAGGGACAGACTATCTAAGCAATCAGCCCCAGCATTTT. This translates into CSVEGTDYLSNQPQHF.

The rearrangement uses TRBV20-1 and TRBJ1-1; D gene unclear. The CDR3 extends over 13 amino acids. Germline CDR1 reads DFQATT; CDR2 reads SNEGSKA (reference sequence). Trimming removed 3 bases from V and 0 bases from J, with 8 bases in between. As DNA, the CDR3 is TGCAGTGCTAGTGTTGGAATGAACACTGAAGCTTTCTTT. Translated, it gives CSASVGMNTEAFF.

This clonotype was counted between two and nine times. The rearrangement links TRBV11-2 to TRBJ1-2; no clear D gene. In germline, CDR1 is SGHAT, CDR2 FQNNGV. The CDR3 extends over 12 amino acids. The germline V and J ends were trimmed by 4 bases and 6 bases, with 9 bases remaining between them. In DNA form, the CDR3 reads TGTGCCAGCAGCTCGGACGGGAATGGCTACACCTTC. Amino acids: CASSSDGNGYTF.

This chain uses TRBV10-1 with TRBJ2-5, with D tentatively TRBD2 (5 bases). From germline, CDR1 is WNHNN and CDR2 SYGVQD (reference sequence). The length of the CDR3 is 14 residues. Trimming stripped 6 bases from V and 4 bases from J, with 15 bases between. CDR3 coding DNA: TGCGCCAGCAGGGAAACACGGGGTGGAGAGACCCAGTACTTC. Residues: CASRETRGGETQYF.

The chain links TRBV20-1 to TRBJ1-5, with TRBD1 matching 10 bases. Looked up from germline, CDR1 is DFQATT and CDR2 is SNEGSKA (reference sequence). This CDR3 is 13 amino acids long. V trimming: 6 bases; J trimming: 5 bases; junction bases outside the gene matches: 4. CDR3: CSATGTGDQPQHF. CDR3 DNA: TGCAGTGCAACAGGGACAGGGGATCAGCCCCAGCATTTT.

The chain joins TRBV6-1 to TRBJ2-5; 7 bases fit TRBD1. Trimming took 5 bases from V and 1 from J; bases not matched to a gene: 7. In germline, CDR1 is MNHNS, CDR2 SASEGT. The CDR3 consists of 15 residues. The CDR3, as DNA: TGTGCCAGCAGTCACCAGACAGGGCCCCAAGAGACCCAGTACTTC. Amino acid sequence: CASSHQTGPQETQYF.

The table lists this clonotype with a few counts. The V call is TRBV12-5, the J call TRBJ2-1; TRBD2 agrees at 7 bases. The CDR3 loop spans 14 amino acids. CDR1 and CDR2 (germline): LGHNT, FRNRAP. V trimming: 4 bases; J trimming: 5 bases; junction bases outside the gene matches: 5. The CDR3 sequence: CASGWGGTHNEQFF. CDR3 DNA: TGTGCTAGTGGTTGGGGAGGGACTCACAATGAGCAGTTCTTC.

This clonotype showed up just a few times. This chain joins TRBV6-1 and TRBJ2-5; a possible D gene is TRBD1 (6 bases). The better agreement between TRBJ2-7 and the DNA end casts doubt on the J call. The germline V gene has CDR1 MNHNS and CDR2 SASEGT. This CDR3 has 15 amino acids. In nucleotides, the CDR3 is TGTGCCAGCAGTGAAGGGGCAGGGGACGGAGACGAGCAGTACTTC. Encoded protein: CASSEGAGDGDEQYF.

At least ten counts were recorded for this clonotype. CDR3 nucleotide sequence: TGCAGCGTGGCACAGGGGGATCAGCCCCAGCATTTT. This sequence encodes CSVAQGDQPQHF. The rearrangement joins TRBV29-1 to TRBJ1-5; 8 nucleotides line up with TRBD1. This CDR3 spans 12 amino acids. Per the germline V gene, CDR1 is SQVTM and CDR2 is ANQGSEA. V gave up 6 bases and J gave up 5 bases; unmatched junction bases: 3. The full variable domain, in which reference TRBV29-1 and TRBJ1-5 provide the parts outside the CDR3, is SAVISQKPSRDICQRGTSLTIQCQVDSQVTMMFWYRQQPGQSLTLIATANQGSEATYESGFVIDKFPISRPNLTFSTLTVSNMSPEDSSIYLCSVAQGDQPQHFGDGTRLSIL.